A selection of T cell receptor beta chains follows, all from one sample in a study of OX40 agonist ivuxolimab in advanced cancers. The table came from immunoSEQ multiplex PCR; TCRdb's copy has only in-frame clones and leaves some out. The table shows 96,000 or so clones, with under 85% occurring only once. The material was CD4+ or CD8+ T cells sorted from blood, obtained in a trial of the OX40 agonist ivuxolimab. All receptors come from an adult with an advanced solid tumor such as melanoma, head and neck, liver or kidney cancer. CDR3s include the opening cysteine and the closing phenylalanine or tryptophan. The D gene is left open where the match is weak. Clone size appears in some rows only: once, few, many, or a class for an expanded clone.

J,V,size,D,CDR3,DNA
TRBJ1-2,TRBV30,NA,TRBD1,CAWSRGGQGAQVNGYTF,TGTGCCTGGAGTCGAGGGGGACAGGGTGCGCAGGTCAATGGCTACACCTTC
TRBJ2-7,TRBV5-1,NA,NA,CASSIGTLEQYF,TGCGCCAGCAGCATCGGGACATTGGAGCAGTACTTC
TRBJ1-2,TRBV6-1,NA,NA,CASTLRGGYTF,TGTGCCAGCACTCTCAGGGGTGGCTACACCTTC
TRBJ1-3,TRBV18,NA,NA,CASSPGPGNTIYF,TGTGCCAGCTCACCGGGACCTGGAAACACCATATATTTT
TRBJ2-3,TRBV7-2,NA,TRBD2,CASSRPSGGAQDTQYF,TGTGCCAGCAGCCGCCCTAGCGGGGGGGCCCAAGATACGCAGTATTTT
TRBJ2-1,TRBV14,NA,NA,CASSQPWRAYNEQFF,TGTGCCAGCAGCCAGCCTTGGCGGGCCTACAATGAGCAGTTCTTC
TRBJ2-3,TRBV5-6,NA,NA,CASSLTDTQYF,TGTGCCAGCAGCTTAACAGATACGCAGTATTTT
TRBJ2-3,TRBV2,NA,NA,CASSGDIITDTQYF,TGTGCCAGCAGTGGTGACATAATCACAGATACGCAGTATTTT
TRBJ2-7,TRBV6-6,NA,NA,CASSPRRDGVYEQYF,TGTGCCAGCAGCCCCCGGAGGGACGGAGTCTACGAGCAGTACTTC
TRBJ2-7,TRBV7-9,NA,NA,CASSPGSEQYF,TGTGCCAGCAGCCCCGGGAGCGAGCAGTACTTC
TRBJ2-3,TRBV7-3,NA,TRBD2,CASSEQSLAGGTDTQYF,TGTGCCAGCAGCGAGCAATCACTAGCGGGGGGCACAGATACGCAGTATTTT
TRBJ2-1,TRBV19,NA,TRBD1,CATQTGGMLAGLNNEQFF,TGTGCCACACAGACAGGGGGCATGTTAGCGGGACTTAACAATGAGCAGTTCTTC
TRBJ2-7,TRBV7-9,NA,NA,CASSLGRAGSEQYF,TGTGCCAGCAGCTTAGGACGGGCCGGGAGCGAGCAGTACTTC
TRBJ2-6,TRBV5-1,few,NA,CASSRGGPGANVLTF,TGCGCCAGCTCCCGAGGGGGGCCCGGGGCCAACGTCCTGACTTTC
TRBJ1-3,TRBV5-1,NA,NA,CASSNLGEGNTIYF,TGCGCCAGCAGCAATTTAGGGGAGGGAAACACCATATATTTT
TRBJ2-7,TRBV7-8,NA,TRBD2,CASSKGSGRMYEQYF,TGTGCCAGCAGCAAAGGGAGCGGGAGAATGTACGAGCAGTACTTC
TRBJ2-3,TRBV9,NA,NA,CASSTQTDTQYF,TGTGCCAGCAGCACTCAAACAGATACGCAGTATTTT
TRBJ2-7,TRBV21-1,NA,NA,CASSKRPQAGSYEQYF,TGTGCCAGCAGCAAACGCCCCCAGGCGGGCTCCTACGAGCAGTACTTC
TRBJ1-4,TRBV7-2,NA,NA,CASSLESNEKLFF,TGTGCCAGCAGTTTAGAGTCTAATGAAAAACTGTTTTTT
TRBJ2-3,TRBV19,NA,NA,CASSYLDRETQYF,TGTGCCAGTTCTTACTTGGACAGAGAGACGCAGTATTTT
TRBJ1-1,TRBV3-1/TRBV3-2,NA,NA,CAKSEEAFF,TGTGCCAAATCAGAGGAAGCTTTCTTT
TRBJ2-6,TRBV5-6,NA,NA,CASSLVMGIKAGANVLTF,TGTGCCAGCAGCTTGGTCATGGGAATTAAAGCTGGGGCCAACGTCCTGACTTTC
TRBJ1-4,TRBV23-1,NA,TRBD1,CASSFRDSPLFATNEKLFF,TGCGCCAGCAGTTTCCGGGACAGCCCGTTATTTGCAACTAATGAAAAACTGTTTTTT
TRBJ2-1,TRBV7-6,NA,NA,CASSLRGDNYNEQFF,TGTGCCAGCAGCTTAAGGGGGGACAACTACAATGAGCAGTTCTTC
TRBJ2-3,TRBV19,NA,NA,CASTRGLSTDTQYF,TGTGCCAGTACGCGGGGGCTCAGCACAGATACGCAGTATTTT
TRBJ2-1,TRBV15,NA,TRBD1,CATSRDWGQGAHEQFF,TGTGCCACCAGCAGAGATTGGGGACAGGGGGCCCATGAGCAGTTCTTC
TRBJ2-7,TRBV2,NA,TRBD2,CAGEIAGGRREQYF,TGTGCCGGCGAGATAGCGGGGGGGCGACGGGAGCAGTACTTC
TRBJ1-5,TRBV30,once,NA,CAWSEVYSNQPQHF,TGTGCCTGGAGTGAAGTATATAGCAATCAGCCCCAGCATTTT
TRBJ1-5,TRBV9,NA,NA,CASSVDGSNQPQHF,TGTGCCAGCAGCGTAGACGGCTCTAATCAGCCCCAGCATTTT
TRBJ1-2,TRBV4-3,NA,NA,CASSQMTEPLDGYTF,TGCGCCAGCAGCCAAATGACAGAGCCCCTCGATGGCTACACCTTC
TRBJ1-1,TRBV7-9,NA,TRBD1,CASSFPDRGTEAFF,TGTGCCAGCAGCTTCCCCGACAGGGGAACTGAAGCTTTCTTT
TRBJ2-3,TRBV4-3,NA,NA,CASSRATQGPSTDTQYF,TGCGCCAGCAGCCGAGCAACACAGGGTCCGAGCACAGATACGCAGTATTTT
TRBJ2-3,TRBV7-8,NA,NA,CASSVEWGTDTQYF,TGTGCCAGCAGCGTAGAGTGGGGCACAGATACGCAGTATTTT
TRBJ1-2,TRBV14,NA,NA,CASSQGPRGYTF,TGTGCCAGCAGCCAAGGCCCTAGGGGCTACACCTTC
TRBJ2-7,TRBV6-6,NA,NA,CASNRDISYEQYF,TGTGCCAGCAACCGGGACATCTCCTACGAGCAGTACTTC
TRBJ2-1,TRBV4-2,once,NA,CASSQVGGAKVEQFF,TGTGCCAGCAGCCAAGTTGGGGGGGCGAAGGTTGAGCAGTTCTTC
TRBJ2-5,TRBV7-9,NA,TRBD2,CASSKRTSGTETQYF,TGTGCCAGCAGCAAGCGGACTAGCGGGACGGAGACCCAGTACTTC
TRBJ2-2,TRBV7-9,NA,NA,CASSRDRFTGELFF,TGTGCCAGCAGCCGGGACCGATTCACCGGGGAGCTGTTTTTT
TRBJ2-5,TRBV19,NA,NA,CASSIVYQETQYF,TGTGCCAGTAGTATAGTGTACCAAGAGACCCAGTACTTC
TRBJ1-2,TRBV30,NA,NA,CAWSLESYGYTF,TGTGCCTGGAGCCTGGAAAGCTATGGCTACACCTTC
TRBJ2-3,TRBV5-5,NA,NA,CASRLDGVYTDTQYF,TGTGCCAGCAGACTAGACGGCGTCTACACAGATACGCAGTATTTT
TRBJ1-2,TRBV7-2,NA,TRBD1,CASSLSPGQGTGYTF,TGTGCCAGCAGCTTATCTCCGGGACAGGGTACGGGCTACACCTTC
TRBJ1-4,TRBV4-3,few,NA,CASSQGVFEKLFF,TGCGCCAGCAGCCAAGGGGTTTTTGAAAAACTGTTTTTT
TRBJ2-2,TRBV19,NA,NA,CASDSGATGELFF,TGTGCCAGTGATTCCGGTGCCACCGGGGAGCTGTTTTTT
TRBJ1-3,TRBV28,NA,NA,CASSRPQGVAGNTIYF,TGTGCCAGCAGCCGCCCCCAGGGTGTCGCTGGAAACACCATATATTTT
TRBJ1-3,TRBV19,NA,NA,CASSPELSSGNTIYF,TGTGCCAGTAGCCCCGAACTGTCCTCTGGAAACACCATATATTTT
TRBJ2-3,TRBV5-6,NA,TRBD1,CASSLGTGSFTDTQYF,TGTGCCAGCAGCTTAGGGACAGGGTCCTTCACAGATACGCAGTATTTT
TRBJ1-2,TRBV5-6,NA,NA,CASSLERGIYGYTF,TGTGCCAGCAGCTTGGAGAGGGGCATCTATGGCTACACCTTC
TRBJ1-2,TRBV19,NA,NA,CASMAGTGGYTF,TGTGCCAGTATGGCCGGGACGGGGGGCTACACCTTC
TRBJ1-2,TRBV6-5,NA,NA,CASSEFANYGYTF,TGTGCCAGCAGCGAATTCGCAAACTATGGCTACACCTTC